Below are 18 T cell receptor beta chains sequenced from a single sample in a study of circulating CD8 cells and anti-PD-1 response in melanoma. Each library started from 15 ng of total RNA using the QIAseq Immune Repertoire TCR panel. Each CDR3 protein is one row after TCRdb ran MiXCR on the reads. Here the sample spans fewer than 500 distinct CDR3 sequences, 5% to 5.5% being singletons. Sorting of live CD3+CD8+TCRalphabeta+ cells by PD-1 and/or TIGIT gave four subsets. Here the sequenced sample was CD8+ T cells from PBMCs, taken at baseline or after one month of anti-PD-1 therapy (not recorded which). The receptors derive from a human donor with melanoma.

Within the sample, this clonotype is large. The chain combines TRBV4-2 with TRBJ2-2; D is undetermined. Trimming took 5 bases from V and 4 from J, leaving 8 bases between them. The germline V gene encodes CDR1 LGHNA and CDR2 YNFKEQ. CDR3 length equals 13 residues. DNA of the CDR3: TGTGCCAGCAGCTCGCTTGTCACCGGGGAGCTGTTTTTT. This encodes CASSSLVTGELFF.

By proportion, this clonotype is large. The CDR3 nucleotides are TGTGCCAGCAGCGAGGGGGGGCAAAGCTATGGCTACACCTTC. Translation gives CASSEGGQSYGYTF. The V and J genes are TRBV27 and TRBJ1-2; a weak D match, TRBD1 (6 bases). This CDR3 contains 14 residues. CDR1 and CDR2 from the germline V gene are MNHEY and SMNVEV (reference sequence). V lost 6 bases, J lost 4 bases, and 15 bases lay in between.

This clonotype ranks as medium-sized. This chain joins TRBV5-4 and TRBJ2-1, with D unresolved. CDR3 length: 13 amino acids. Trimming pared 4 bases from V and 0 bases from J, leaving 5 bases between. CDR1 SGHNT and CDR2 YYREEE come from the germline V gene (reference sequence). The CDR3 here is CASSLDSYNEQFF. As DNA, the CDR3 is TGTGCCAGCAGCCTAGACTCCTACAATGAGCAGTTCTTC.

By share, this clonotype counts as medium-sized (0.01 to 0.1%). The chain couples TRBV19 to TRBJ2-2; tentatively, D is TRBD2 (5 bases). Trimming left V 3 bases short and J 4 bases short, with 12 bases between. The germline CDR1 and CDR2 sequences are LNHDA and SQIVND (reference sequence). This CDR3 comprises 15 residues. CDR3 in amino acids: CASSIWVEGTGELFF. CDR3 coding DNA: TGTGCCAGTAGTATTTGGGTCGAGGGCACCGGGGAGCTGTTTTTT.

A word on this clonotype: Sequence at one end of the junction differs from germline and may be a read error. V is TRBV4-3 and J is TRBJ2-5; a weak D match, TRBD2 (7 bases). The length of the CDR3 is 15 residues. Looked up from germline, CDR1 is LGHNA and CDR2 is YSLEER. For the CDR3, the DNA is TGCGCCGGCAGCCACCACAGGGAGGGTCAAGAGACCCAGTACTTC. It is translated as CAGSHHREGQETQYF.

In this sample, this clonotype is large. The V and J genes are TRBV12-3 or TRBV12-4 and TRBJ2-7, with a tentative D call TRBD2 (6 bases). This CDR3 comprises 13 residues. Trimming stripped 7 bases from V and 5 bases from J, with 15 bases between. DNA for the CDR3: TGTGCCAGCAACCCGGGACTCGGAAACGAGCAGTACTTC. This translates into CASNPGLGNEQYF.

This clonotype is classed as medium-sized. In nucleotides, the CDR3 is TGTGCCAGCTCACCACGGTCCTACAATGAGCAGTTCTTC. It translates to CASSPRSYNEQFF. This chain uses TRBV18 with TRBJ2-1; D is unclear. The CDR3 is made up of 13 amino acids. The germline CDR1 and CDR2 sequences are KGHSH and LQKENI. Trimming cost V 1 base and J 1 base, with 2 bases left between them.

This clonotype was seen a few times. V usage is TRBV19 and J usage is TRBJ2-6; D possibly corresponds to TRBD1 (6 bases). V lost 3 bases and J 1 base, leaving 13 bases between the germline ends. The CDR3 covers 17 residues. The germline V gene encodes CDR1 LNHDA and CDR2 SQIVND (reference sequence). CDR3 coding DNA: TGTGCCAGTAGTATCACCGGGACACTTTCTGGGGCCAACGTCCTGACTTTC. Translated, it gives CASSITGTLSGANVLTF.

This clonotype is large in the sample. V usage is TRBV19 and J usage is TRBJ2-2; no reliable D call. The length of the CDR3 is 14 residues. The germline gives CDR1 LNHDA, CDR2 SQIVND (reference sequence). V dropped 1 base and J dropped 2 bases, with 5 bases sitting between them. The CDR3 bases are TGTGCCAGTAGTATAGGACCAAACACCGGGGAGCTGTTTTTT. This gives the protein CASSIGPNTGELFF.

By its share, this clonotype is large. The CDR3 sequence is CASSLGASGVSGTDTQYF. The CDR3 nucleotides read TGTGCCAGCAGTTTAGGGGCTAGCGGGGTGAGTGGCACAGATACGCAGTATTTT. This chain connects TRBV12-3 or TRBV12-4 to TRBJ2-3; TRBD2 matches at 9 bases. There are 18 residues in the CDR3. J was trimmed by 1 base and V by 1 base; bases with no gene match: 9.

Comment on this clonotype: Its ends do not fully match the called genes, so a read error is possible. The chain links TRBV19 to TRBJ2-7; D is perhaps TRBD1 or TRBD2 (5 bases each). Germline values: CDR1 LNHDA, CDR2 SQIVND (reference sequence). CDR3 length equals 13 residues. The CDR3 sequence is CASSMGTPYEQYF. CDR3 sequence (DNA): TGTGCCAGTAGTATGGGGACCCCCTACGAGCAGTATTTC.

This clonotype was detected only a few times. Being one base from a much bigger clone, this may be a read error. The chain links TRBV27 to TRBJ2-3; the D gene is possibly TRBD1 (6 bases). The CDR3 is made up of 13 amino acids. Germline CDR1 and CDR2: MNHEY and SMNVEV (reference sequence). V lost 2 bases and J 3 bases, leaving 6 bases between the germline ends. The CDR3 nucleotides are TGTGCCAGCAGTTTAAGGGGGACAGATACGCAGTATTTT. This translates into CASSLRGTDTQYF.

The J gene is TRBJ1-1, the V gene TRBV20-1; D is unclear. CDR1 is DFQATT and CDR2 is SNEGSKA in the germline V gene (reference sequence). Trimming pared 6 bases from V and 2 bases from J, leaving 16 bases between. The length of the CDR3 is 14 residues. In DNA, the CDR3 is TGCAGTGCATTCACCCTAGACGGAAACACTGAAGCTTTCTTT. This sequence encodes CSAFTLDGNTEAFF.

This clonotype is labeled large. The chain uses TRBV20-1 and TRBJ2-7, with 7 bases lining up with TRBD1. The V gene end was trimmed by 1 base and the J gene end by 1 base; junction bases not matched to a gene: 1. Germline V gives CDR1 DFQATT, CDR2 SNEGSKA (reference sequence). The CDR3 sequence is 13 residues long. The DNA of the CDR3 is TGCAGTGCTAGAGGACAGGGATCCTACGAGCAGTACTTC. Protein product: CSARGQGSYEQYF.

By share, this clonotype ranks as large. The chain combines TRBV7-3 with TRBJ2-2; D is possibly TRBD1 (6 bases). Germline V lookup: CDR1 SGHTA, CDR2 FQGTGA. Trimming removed 4 bases at V and 5 bases at J, with 17 bases between. The CDR3 consists of 16 residues. CDR3 sequence: CASSSSNRDGTGELFF. CDR3 bases: TGTGCCAGCAGCTCCTCTAACAGGGATGGGACCGGGGAGCTGTTTTTT. The variable domain in full, completed from reference TRBV7-3 and TRBJ2-2, reads GAGVSQTPSNKVTEKGKYVELRCDPISGHTALYWYRQSLGQGPEFLIYFQGTGAADDSGLPNDRFFAVRPEGSVSTLKIQRTERGDSAVYLCASSSSNRDGTGELFFGEGSRLTVL.

The chain has TRBV19 and TRBJ2-1; D might be TRBD1 or TRBD2, each matching 5 bases. The V gene's germline CDR1 is LNHDA and CDR2 SQIVND (reference sequence). V lost 5 bases to trimming and J lost 6 bases, with 20 bases between them. This CDR3 is built from 16 residues. CDR3 bases: TGTGCCAGTAGTGCCCCCCGGGACCGCCCTGTCAATGAGCAGTTCTTC. Translated: CASSAPRDRPVNEQFF.

This clonotype rates as large. This chain joins TRBV27 and TRBJ2-7, with 7 bases aligning to TRBD1. Germline V gives CDR1 MNHEY, CDR2 SMNVEV (reference sequence). The trim removed 3 bases at V and 4 bases at J, leaving 9 bases unmatched. The CDR3 sequence is 15 residues long. The CDR3 bases are TGTGCCAGCAGTTTTGGGGTTCCAGGGGGTTACGAGCAGTACTTC. This sequence encodes CASSFGVPGGYEQYF.

This clonotype is medium-sized in the sample. The rearrangement joins TRBV6-1 to TRBJ2-7, with TRBD2 matching over 8 bases. The germline gives CDR1 MNHNS, CDR2 SASEGT. This CDR3 has 15 amino acids. V shed 6 bases, J shed 2 bases, and the junction held 9 bases outside the gene matches. As DNA, the CDR3 is TGTGCCAGCAGAGTGGGCACTAGCGGAACCTACGAGCAGTACTTC. As protein: CASRVGTSGTYEQYF.